The sequence of this TCR beta chain was determined in a study of shared clonotypes between healthy human individuals. Whole-study findings and limits: Rarefaction indicated that sorted-subset sequencing remained incomplete although depth was large. As a rule, naive subsets had a larger estimated richness than memory subsets. Non-shared clonotypes displayed generation probabilities falling below those of clonotypes present in all four donors.

Method: immunoSEQ multiplex PCR; TCRdb's copy keeps in-frame clones and lacks some. The table records about 1 million clones, about 77% of them present only once. V was pared by 5 bases and J by 6 bases, with 13 bases between. The CDR3 length is 14 residues. The V gene's germline CDR1 is SEHNR and CDR2 FQNEAQ (reference sequence). To note about this clone: Its antigen is not known.

The sample was memory CD4+ T cells sorted from blood. Subset described: CD45RA-negative fraction. The source of this sequence is a young man in good health. V usage is TRBV7-9 and J usage is TRBJ1-4, with D perhaps matching TRBD1 (5 bases). The CDR3 spells CASSPPPGHEKLFF. In DNA, the CDR3 is TGTGCCAGCAGCCCGCCTCCGGGGCATGAAAAACTGTTTTTT. Variable domain in full (rest from reference TRBV7-9 and TRBJ1-4): DTGVSQNPRHKITKRGQNVTFRCDPISEHNRLYWYRQTLGQGPEFLTYFQNEAQLEKSRLLSDRFSAERPKGSFSTLEIQRTEQGDSAMYLCASSPPPGHEKLFFGSGTQLSVL.